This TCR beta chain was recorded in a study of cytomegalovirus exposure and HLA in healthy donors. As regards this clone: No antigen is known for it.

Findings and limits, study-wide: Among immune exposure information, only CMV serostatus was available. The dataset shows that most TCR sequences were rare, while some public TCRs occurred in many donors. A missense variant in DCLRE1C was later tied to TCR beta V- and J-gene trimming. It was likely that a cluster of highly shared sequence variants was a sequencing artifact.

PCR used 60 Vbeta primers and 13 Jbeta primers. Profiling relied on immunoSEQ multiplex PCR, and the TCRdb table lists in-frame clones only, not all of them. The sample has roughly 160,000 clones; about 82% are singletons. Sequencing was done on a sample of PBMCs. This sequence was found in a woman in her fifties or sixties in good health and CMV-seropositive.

CDR3 bases: TGTGCCAGCGAGGGAAGGGGGAGCGGCACCGGGGAGCTGTTTTTT. Translating gives CASEGRGSGTGELFF. The chain is built from TRBV11-2 and TRBJ2-2; D is perhaps TRBD1 (6 bases). V was pared by 8 bases and J by 4 bases, with 17 bases between. There are 15 residues in the CDR3. Germline V gene lookup returns CDR1 SGHAT and CDR2 FQNNGV.